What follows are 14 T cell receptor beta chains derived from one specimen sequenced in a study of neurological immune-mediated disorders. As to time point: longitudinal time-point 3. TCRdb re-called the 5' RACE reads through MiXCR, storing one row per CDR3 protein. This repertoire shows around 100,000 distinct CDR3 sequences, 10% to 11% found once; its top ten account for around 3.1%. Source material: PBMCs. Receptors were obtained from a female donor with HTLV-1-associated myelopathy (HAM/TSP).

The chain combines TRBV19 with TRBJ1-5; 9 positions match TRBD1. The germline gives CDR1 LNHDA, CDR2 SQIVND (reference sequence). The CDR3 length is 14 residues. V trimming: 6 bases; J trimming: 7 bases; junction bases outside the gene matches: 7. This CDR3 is CASRDRGSYQPQHF. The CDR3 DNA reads TGTGCCAGTAGGGACAGGGGATCATACCAGCCCCAGCATTTT.

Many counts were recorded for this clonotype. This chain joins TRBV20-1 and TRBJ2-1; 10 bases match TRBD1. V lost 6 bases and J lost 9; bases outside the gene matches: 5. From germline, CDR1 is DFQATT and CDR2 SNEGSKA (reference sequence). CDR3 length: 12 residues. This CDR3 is CSAGDRGSEQFF. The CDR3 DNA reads TGCAGTGCCGGGGACAGGGGCTCTGAGCAGTTCTTC.

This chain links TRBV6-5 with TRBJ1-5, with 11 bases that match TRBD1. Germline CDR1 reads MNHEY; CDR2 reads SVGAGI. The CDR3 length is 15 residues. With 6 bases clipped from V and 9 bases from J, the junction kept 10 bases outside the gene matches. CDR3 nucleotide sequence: TGTGCCAGCAGCCTTACTCGGACAGGGGGCTCGCCCCAGCATTTT. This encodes CASSLTRTGGSPQHF.

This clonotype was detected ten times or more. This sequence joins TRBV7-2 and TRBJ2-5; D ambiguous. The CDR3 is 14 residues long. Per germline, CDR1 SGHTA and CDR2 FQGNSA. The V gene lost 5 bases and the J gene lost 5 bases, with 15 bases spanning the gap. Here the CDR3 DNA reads TGTGCCAGCAGCGCAGACGGCATTCCGGAGACCCAGTACTTC. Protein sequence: CASSADGIPETQYF.

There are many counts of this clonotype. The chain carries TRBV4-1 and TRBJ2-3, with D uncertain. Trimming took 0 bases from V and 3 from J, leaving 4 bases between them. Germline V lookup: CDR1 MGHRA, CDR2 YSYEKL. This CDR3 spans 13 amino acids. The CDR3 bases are TGCGCCAGCAGCCAAGATTCGACAGATACGCAGTATTTT. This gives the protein CASSQDSTDTQYF.

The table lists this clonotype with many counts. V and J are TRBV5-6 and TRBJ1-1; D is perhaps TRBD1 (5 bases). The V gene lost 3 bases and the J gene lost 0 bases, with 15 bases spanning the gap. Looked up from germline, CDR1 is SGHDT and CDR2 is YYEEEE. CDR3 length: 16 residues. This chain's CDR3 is CASSSVGTRMNTEAFF. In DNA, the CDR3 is TGTGCCAGCAGCTCGGTCGGGACGCGCATGAACACTGAAGCTTTCTTT.

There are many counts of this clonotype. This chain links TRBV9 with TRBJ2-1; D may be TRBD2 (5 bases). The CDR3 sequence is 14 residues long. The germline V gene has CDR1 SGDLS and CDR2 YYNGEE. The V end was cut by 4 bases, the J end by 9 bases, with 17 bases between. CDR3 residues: CASSPQLESVEQFF. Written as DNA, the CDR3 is TGTGCCAGCAGCCCGCAACTAGAATCCGTTGAGCAGTTCTTC. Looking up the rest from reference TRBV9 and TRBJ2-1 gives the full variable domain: DSGVTQTPKHLITATGQRVTLRCSPRSGDLSVYWYQQSLDQGLQFLIQYYNGEERAKGNILERFSAQQFPDLHSELNLSSLELGDSALYFCASSPQLESVEQFFGPGTRLTVL.

CDR3 DNA sequence: TGTGCCAGCAGCTTAGTGTTGGGGGCAGACTACGAGCAGTACTTC. Protein sequence: CASSLVLGADYEQYF. V usage is TRBV7-8 and J usage is TRBJ2-7, with D possibly TRBD1 on 6 matching bases. Germline V CDR1 and CDR2: SGHVS, FQNEAQ. V was clipped by 1 base and J by 3 bases, with 13 bases between them. The CDR3 consists of 15 residues.

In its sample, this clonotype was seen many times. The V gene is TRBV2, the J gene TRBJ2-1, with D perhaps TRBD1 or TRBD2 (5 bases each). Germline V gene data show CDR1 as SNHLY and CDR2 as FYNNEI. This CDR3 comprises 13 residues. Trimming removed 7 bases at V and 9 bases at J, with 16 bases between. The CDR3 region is CASNLRNGGEQFF. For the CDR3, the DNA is TGTGCCAGCAACTTACGAAATGGGGGTGAGCAGTTCTTC.

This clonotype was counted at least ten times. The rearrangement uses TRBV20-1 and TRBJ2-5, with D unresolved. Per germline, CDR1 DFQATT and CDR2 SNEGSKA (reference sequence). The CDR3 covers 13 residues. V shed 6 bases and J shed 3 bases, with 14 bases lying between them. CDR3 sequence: CSARHTQKETQYF. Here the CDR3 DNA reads TGCAGTGCGAGGCACACCCAGAAAGAGACCCAGTACTTC.

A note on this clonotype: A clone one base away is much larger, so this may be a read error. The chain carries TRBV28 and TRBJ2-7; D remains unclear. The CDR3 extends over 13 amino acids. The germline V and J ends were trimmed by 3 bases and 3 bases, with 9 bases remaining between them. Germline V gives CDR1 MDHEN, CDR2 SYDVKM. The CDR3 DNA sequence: TGTGCCAGCAGTTTTGGCGAAATCTACGAGCAGTACTTC. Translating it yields CASSFGEIYEQYF.

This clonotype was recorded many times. The CDR3 nucleotides read TGTGCCAGCAGCTTGAGGCTAGCGGGGGCTGTCTCCTACGAGCAGTACTTC. Protein product: CASSLRLAGAVSYEQYF. The chain couples TRBV5-5 to TRBJ2-7, with 10 nucleotides matching TRBD2. V lost 1 base to trimming and J lost 0 bases; unmatched junction nucleotides: 7. Germline V gives CDR1 SGHKS, CDR2 YYEKEE (reference sequence). The CDR3 runs to 17 residues.

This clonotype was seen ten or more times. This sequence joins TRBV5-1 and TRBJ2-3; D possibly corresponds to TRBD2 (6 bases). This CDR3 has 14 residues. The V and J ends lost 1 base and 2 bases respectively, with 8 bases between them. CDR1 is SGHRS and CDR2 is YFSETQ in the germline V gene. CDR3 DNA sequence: TGCGCCAGCAGCTTGCCGGGGGACACAGATACGCAGTATTTT. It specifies CASSLPGDTDTQYF.

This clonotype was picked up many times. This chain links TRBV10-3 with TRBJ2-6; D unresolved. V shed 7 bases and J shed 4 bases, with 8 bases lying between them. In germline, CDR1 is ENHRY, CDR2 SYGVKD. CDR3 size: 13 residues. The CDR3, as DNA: TGTGCCATCACCGGTGACGGGGCCAACGTCCTGACTTTC. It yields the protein CAITGDGANVLTF.